This is a list of T cell receptor beta chains from one sample in a study of cytomegalovirus exposure and HLA in healthy donors. Clones were sequenced by immunoSEQ multiplex PCR, and TCRdb holds only the in-frame ones, with some missing. The data contain around 170,000 clones, around 83% of them singletons. Source material: PBMCs. The receptors stem from a woman under 30 in good health and CMV-seronegative. CDR3s include the opening cysteine and the closing phenylalanine or tryptophan. D genes are given only for firm matches. A clone size is listed for some rows: how often the clone was seen (once, few, many), or a class if it is expanded.

d_gene	j_gene	abundance	v_gene	CDR3aa	CDR3nt
-	TRBJ1-1	-	TRBV7-9	CSSSFGNTEAFF	TGTTCCAGCAGCTTCGGGAACACTGAAGCTTTCTTT
TRBD1	TRBJ1-4	-	TRBV14	CASSQGTGATNEKLFF	TGTGCCAGCAGCCAGGGGACAGGTGCAACTAATGAAAAACTGTTTTTT
-	TRBJ2-1	-	TRBV20-1	CSARVRTSQFF	TGCAGTGCTAGAGTTCGGACTTCGCAGTTCTTC
-	TRBJ1-5	-	TRBV28	CASSLGGGTGGNQPQHF	TGTGCCAGCAGTTTAGGGGGGGGAACGGGGGGCAATCAGCCCCAGCATTTT
-	TRBJ2-3	-	TRBV5-1	CASSPGWTDTQYF	TGCGCCAGCAGCCCAGGGTGGACAGATACGCAGTATTTT
-	TRBJ1-1	-	TRBV30	CAWSALMNTEAFF	TGTGCCTGGAGTGCTCTTATGAACACTGAAGCTTTCTTT
-	TRBJ2-2	-	TRBV5-1	CASSLPDSDSPSGPGSGTGELFF	TGCGCCAGCAGCTTGCCTGATTCGGACAGCCCTAGCGGCCCCGGCTCCGGCACCGGGGAGCTGTTTTTT
-	TRBJ2-7	-	TRBV10-1	CASSEYGQTYEQYF	TGCGCCAGCAGTGAGTACGGACAGACCTACGAGCAGTACTTC
TRBD2	TRBJ2-3	-	TRBV10-2	CASSLSGRLSSTDTQYF	TGCGCCAGCAGTCTTAGCGGGAGACTCTCTAGCACAGATACGCAGTATTTT
TRBD2	TRBJ2-3	-	TRBV6-5	CASSDMTSTDTQYF	TGTGCCAGCAGTGACATGACTAGCACGGATACGCAGTATTTT
-	TRBJ2-7	few	TRBV6-1	CASSENRFYEQYF	TGTGCCAGCAGTGAAAATCGGTTCTACGAGCAGTACTTC
-	TRBJ1-5	-	TRBV7-2	CASSLTRGTQPQHF	TGTGCCAGCAGCTTGACCCGGGGAACCCAGCCCCAGCATTTT
TRBD1	TRBJ1-1	-	TRBV27	CASSSPGQGARRTEAFF	TGTGCCAGCAGTTCTCCGGGACAGGGGGCGAGACGCACTGAAGCTTTCTTT
-	TRBJ1-2	-	TRBV9	CASSGGGSNYGYTF	TGTGCCAGCAGTGGCGGGGGATCCAACTATGGCTACACCTTC
TRBD1	TRBJ1-3	-	TRBV18	CASSPPGTGDIGNTIYF	TGTGCCAGCTCACCACCGGGGACAGGGGACATTGGAAACACCATATATTTT
-	TRBJ2-2	-	TRBV5-1	CASSLVREAGELFF	TGCGCCAGCAGCTTGGTTCGGGAAGCCGGGGAGCTGTTTTTT
-	TRBJ2-1	-	TRBV7-8	CASSLLRFRQRGYNEQFF	TGTGCCAGCAGCCTTCTTAGATTCCGGCAGCGAGGCTACAATGAGCAGTTCTTC
-	TRBJ2-2	-	TRBV28	CASIEGTLAGELFF	TGTGCCAGCATCGAGGGGACTTTGGCCGGGGAGCTGTTTTTT
-	TRBJ2-1	-	TRBV28	CASSSPGGDSPYNEQFF	TGTGCCAGCAGTTCCCCCGGGGGGGACAGCCCATACAATGAGCAGTTCTTC
-	TRBJ2-1	-	TRBV4-1	CASSQDLPDSYNEQFF	TGCGCCAGCAGCCAAGATCTTCCGGACAGCTACAATGAGCAGTTCTTC
TRBD1	TRBJ2-7	few	TRBV6-5	CASSYSTGAHYEQYF	TGTGCCAGCAGTTACTCGACAGGGGCGCACTACGAGCAGTACTTC
-	TRBJ2-5	-	TRBV7-9	CASSDRVGETQYF	TGTGCCAGCAGCGACAGAGTTGGAGAGACCCAGTACTTC
TRBD1	TRBJ1-5	-	TRBV28	CASREQGVGDNQPQHF	TGTGCCAGCAGGGAACAGGGGGTAGGGGACAATCAGCCCCAGCATTTT
-	TRBJ1-1	-	TRBV6-5	CASLRDGTRNTEAFF	TGTGCCAGCCTCAGGGATGGGACAAGGAACACTGAAGCTTTCTTT
-	TRBJ2-3	-	TRBV5-8	CASTPRQTPSTDTQYF	TGTGCCAGCACCCCTCGACAGACCCCTAGCACAGATACGCAGTATTTT
-	TRBJ1-2	-	TRBV30	CAWGSGVDYGYTF	TGTGCCTGGGGGTCGGGGGTTGACTATGGCTACACCTTC
TRBD1	TRBJ2-5	-	TRBV7-9	CASSLGTGFFETQYF	TGTGCCAGCAGCTTAGGGACAGGGTTTTTCGAGACCCAGTACTTC
TRBD2	TRBJ2-3	-	TRBV28	CASSSFGPLAGPSTDTQYF	TGTGCCAGCAGTTCCTTCGGGCCACTAGCGGGGCCAAGCACAGATACGCAGTATTTT
-	TRBJ2-7	few	TRBV29-1	CSVSLIGLSKEQYF	TGCAGCGTTAGCCTTATCGGTCTGTCAAAAGAGCAGTACTTC
-	TRBJ2-3	-	TRBV6-4	CASSDSEADTQYF	TGTGCCAGCAGTGACTCAGAGGCGGATACGCAGTATTTT
TRBD2	TRBJ2-3	once	TRBV7-7	CASSPQGLATDTQYF	TGTGCCAGCAGCCCACAGGGACTAGCAACAGATACGCAGTATTTT
-	TRBJ1-2	few	TRBV6-5	CASSYSQAYHYGYTF	TGTGCCAGCAGTTACTCACAGGCTTATCATTATGGCTACACCTTC
-	TRBJ2-7	-	TRBV5-6	CASSSDFEPYEQYF	TGTGCCAGCAGCTCGGACTTTGAGCCCTACGAGCAGTACTTC
-	TRBJ2-7	-	TRBV18	CASSAGYEQYF	TGTGCCAGCTCAGCCGGTTACGAGCAGTACTTC
-	TRBJ2-5	-	TRBV6-1	CASSDGRALKTQYF	TGTGCCAGCAGTGACGGCAGGGCCCTGAAGACCCAGTACTTC
-	TRBJ1-1	-	TRBV10-1	CASRLGPDTEAFF	TGCGCCTCGCGGCTGGGGCCGGACACTGAAGCTTTCTTT
-	TRBJ2-2	-	TRBV6-5	CASSYQVSNTGELFF	TGTGCCAGCAGTTACCAGGTTTCGAACACCGGGGAGCTGTTTTTT
TRBD1	TRBJ1-1	-	TRBV18	CASSPTGGNTEAFF	TGTGCCAGCTCTCCAACAGGGGGCAACACTGAAGCTTTCTTT
TRBD2	TRBJ2-3	few	TRBV7-6	CASSPGLGADTQYF	TGTGCCAGCAGCCCGGGACTAGGGGCAGATACGCAGTATTTT
TRBD2	TRBJ2-5	-	TRBV25-1	CASIGGGGPEETQYF	TGTGCCAGCATTGGGGGCGGGGGGCCTGAAGAGACCCAGTACTTC
-	TRBJ2-7	once	TRBV29-1	CSARNTYEQYF	TGCAGCGCTAGAAATACCTACGAGCAGTACTTC
-	TRBJ1-1	-	TRBV6-6	CASRRTVNTEAFF	TGTGCCAGCAGGCGGACAGTGAACACTGAAGCTTTCTTT